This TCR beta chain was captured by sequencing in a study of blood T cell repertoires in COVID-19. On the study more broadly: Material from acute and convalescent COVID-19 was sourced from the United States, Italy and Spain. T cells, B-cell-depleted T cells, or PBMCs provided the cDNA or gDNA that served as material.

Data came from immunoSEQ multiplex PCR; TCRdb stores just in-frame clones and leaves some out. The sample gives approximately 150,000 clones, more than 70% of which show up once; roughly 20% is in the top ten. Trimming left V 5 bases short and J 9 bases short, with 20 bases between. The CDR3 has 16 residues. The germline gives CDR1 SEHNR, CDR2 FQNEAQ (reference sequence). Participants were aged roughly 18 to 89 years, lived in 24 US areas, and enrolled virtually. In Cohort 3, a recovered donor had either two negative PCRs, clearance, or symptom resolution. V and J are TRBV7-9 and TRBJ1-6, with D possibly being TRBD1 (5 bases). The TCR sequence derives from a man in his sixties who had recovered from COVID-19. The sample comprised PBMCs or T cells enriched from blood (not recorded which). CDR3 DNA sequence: TGTGCCAGCAGCCCAGGCGGCGGGGGGAGGAGTTCACCCCTCCACTTT. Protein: CASSPGGGGRSSPLHF.